Below, 31 T cell receptor beta chains from the same sample are listed, as sequenced in a study of shared clonotypes between healthy human individuals. Only in-frame clones appear in the TCRdb table, and some are missing; sequencing was by immunoSEQ multiplex PCR. The sample carries roughly 1,100,000 clones, around 75% recorded once. The specimen sequenced was memory CD4+ T cells sorted from blood. As for subset: CD45RA-negative fraction. These receptor sequences come from a man younger than 35 in good health.

The chain joins TRBV2 to TRBJ2-1; D gene unclear. The germline V and J ends were trimmed by 2 bases and 15 bases, with 11 bases remaining between them. Per germline, CDR1 SNHLY and CDR2 FYNNEI. The CDR3 totals 11 residues. The CDR3 DNA reads TGTGCCAGCAGTGAATATTTGGGCAGGTTCTTC. The encoded protein is CASSEYLGRFF.

This rearrangement joins TRBV28 to TRBJ2-5; TRBD1 aligns across 9 bases. This CDR3 has 13 residues. The V segment lost 7 bases and the J segment 5 bases; nucleotides outside the gene matches: 5. In germline, CDR1 is MDHEN, CDR2 SYDVKM. The CDR3 DNA is TGTGCCAGCACCACAGGGGGCGAGGAGACCCAGTACTTC. Translated: CASTTGGEETQYF. Drawing the rest from reference TRBV28 and TRBJ2-5, the complete variable domain is DVKVTQSSRYLVKRTGEKVFLECVQDMDHENMFWYRQDPGLGLRLIYFSYDVKMKEKGDIPEGYSVSREKKERFSLILESASTNQTSMYLCASTTGGEETQYFGPGTRLLVL.

V usage is TRBV27 and J usage is TRBJ1-2; a weak D match, TRBD1 (5 bases). The V end was cut by 7 bases, the J end by 0 bases, with 15 bases between. There are 15 residues in the CDR3. Germline CDR1 reads MNHEY; CDR2 reads SMNVEV (reference sequence). The CDR3 coding sequence is TGTGCCAGCACAGGGATTTCGGGAGCTAACTATGGCTACACCTTC. Protein: CASTGISGANYGYTF.

V usage is TRBV5-6 and J usage is TRBJ2-7, with 8 bases lining up with TRBD1. Germline CDR1 reads SGHDT; CDR2 reads YYEEEE. The CDR3 is made up of 17 amino acids. V shed 4 bases, J shed 0 bases, and the junction held 12 bases outside the gene matches. Written as DNA, the CDR3 is TGTGCCAGCAGCATCGGAGGGGGACAGGTGCCCTCCTACGAGCAGTACTTC. This encodes CASSIGGGQVPSYEQYF.

The chain joins TRBV7-2 to TRBJ1-2, with 10 positions matching TRBD1. Germline assignment: CDR1 SGHTA and CDR2 FQGNSA. V shed 1 base, J shed 2 bases, and the junction held 7 bases outside the gene matches. The CDR3 spans 17 residues. CDR3 sequence: CASSLGGTGAINYGYTF. Written as DNA, the CDR3 is TGTGCCAGCAGCTTAGGGGGGACAGGGGCGATCAACTATGGCTACACCTTC.

V usage is TRBV29-1 and J usage is TRBJ2-3; tentatively, D is TRBD2 (6 bases). V was trimmed by 4 bases and J by 1 base, leaving 12 bases between them. Germline V gene sequence: CDR1 SQVTM, CDR2 ANQGSEA. This CDR3 comprises 14 residues. The DNA of the CDR3 is TGCAGCGTTGTGGGAGGAAGGGGCACAGATACGCAGTATTTT. Its protein is CSVVGGRGTDTQYF.

This chain joins TRBV2 and TRBJ2-7; D possibly uses TRBD1 or TRBD2 (5 bases each). Germline V gives CDR1 SNHLY, CDR2 FYNNEI. The V gene lost 5 bases and the J gene lost 6 bases, with 14 bases spanning the gap. The CDR3 runs 13 residues. Here the CDR3 DNA reads TGTGCCAGCAGTTATACTAGTACAGGCGAGCAGTACTTC. It translates to CASSYTSTGEQYF.

J is TRBJ2-2 and V is TRBV10-3, with D perhaps matching TRBD1 (6 bases). Germline CDR1 ENHRY, CDR2 SYGVKD. The CDR3 has 14 residues. The V end lost 6 bases, the J end lost 1 base, and 9 bases lay between the germline ends. CDR3 DNA sequence: TGTGCCATCAGCCCGGGACAGAACACCGGGGAGCTGTTTTTT. Its protein is CAISPGQNTGELFF.

The V gene is TRBV7-9, the J gene TRBJ1-2, with D unclear. The V end lost 5 bases, the J end lost 5 bases, and 18 bases lay between the germline ends. This CDR3 is built from 15 residues. From germline, CDR1 is SEHNR and CDR2 FQNEAQ (reference sequence). The CDR3 DNA reads TGTGCCAGCAGCCAGACTCCCGGGGAATATTATGGCTACACCTTC. Translation gives CASSQTPGEYYGYTF.

A remark on this clone: This CDR3 is also generated by other DNA sequences in the sample. The CDR3 sequence: CASSLGGTGTDTQYF. As DNA, the CDR3 is TGTGCCAGCAGCTTAGGCGGGACGGGGACAGATACGCAGTATTTT. The chain is built from TRBV11-3 and TRBJ2-3, with D perhaps TRBD2 (6 bases). CDR3 length: 15 amino acids. V dropped 1 base and J dropped 3 bases, with 11 bases sitting between them. CDR1 is SGHNT and CDR2 is YENEEA in the germline V gene. The complete variable domain, with remaining parts taken from reference TRBV11-3 and TRBJ2-3, reads EAGVVQSPRYKIIEKKQPVAFWCNPISGHNTLYWYLQNLGQGPELLIRYENEEAVDDSQLPKDRFSAERLKGVDSTLKIQPAELGDSAVYLCASSLGGTGTDTQYFGPGTRLTVL.

This clone has just a few counts. The chain links TRBV7-9 to TRBJ2-5; D is perhaps TRBD1 or TRBD2 (5 bases each). Trimming left V 3 bases short and J 5 bases short, with 16 bases between. Germline-derived CDR1 and CDR2 are SEHNR and FQNEAQ (reference sequence). The CDR3 has 15 amino acids. The CDR3 DNA is TGTGCCAGCAGCTTGAAGAGGACTGAGGGGGAGACCCAGTACTTC. It is translated as CASSLKRTEGETQYF.

This clone was detected a few times. V and J are TRBV2 and TRBJ2-1; D may match TRBD1 or TRBD2 (7 bases each). Germline CDR1 SNHLY, CDR2 FYNNEI. There are 14 residues in the CDR3. V lost 6 bases to trimming and J lost 7 bases, with 16 bases between them. CDR3 nucleotide sequence: TGTGCCAGCAGAGGGGAGGGGGCGTATAATGAGCAGTTCTTC. Protein sequence: CASRGEGAYNEQFF.

There are a few counts of this clone. This chain links TRBV19 with TRBJ2-5; 10 positions agree with TRBD1. J gave up 7 bases and V 4 bases, and 6 bases lay outside the gene matches. In germline, CDR1 is LNHDA, CDR2 SQIVND (reference sequence). The CDR3 is 14 residues long. CDR3 region: CASSTGTGVGTQYF. The CDR3 bases are TGTGCCAGTAGTACCGGGACAGGGGTTGGGACCCAGTACTTC.

The chain uses TRBV5-6 and TRBJ1-2; D unresolved. The CDR3 extends over 12 amino acids. CDR1 SGHDT and CDR2 YYEEEE come from the germline V gene. The V gene lost 2 bases and the J gene lost 6 bases, with 8 bases spanning the gap. The CDR3 nucleotides are TGTGCCAGCAGCTTTGAACCAAATGGCTACACCTTC. The encoded protein is CASSFEPNGYTF.

The J gene is TRBJ2-5, the V gene TRBV5-1, with 9 bases matching TRBD2. This CDR3 is built from 15 residues. With 1 base clipped from V and 5 bases from J, the junction kept 6 bases outside the gene matches. Per the germline V gene, CDR1 is SGHRS and CDR2 is YFSETQ. The CDR3 protein is CASSLQAGGSETQYF. The CDR3 DNA follows: TGCGCCAGCAGCTTGCAAGCGGGGGGCTCTGAGACCCAGTACTTC.

The chain links TRBV9 to TRBJ2-3; 8 bases align to TRBD2. Germline CDR1 and CDR2: SGDLS and YYNGEE. The ends lost 4 bases at V and 0 bases at J; junction bases unmatched: 4. The CDR3 is 15 amino acids. In nucleotides, the CDR3 is TGTGCCAGCAGCATATCTAGCGGGAGCACAGATACGCAGTATTTT. Translated, it gives CASSISSGSTDTQYF.

This sequence joins TRBV5-1 and TRBJ1-1; 8 positions match TRBD1. V trimming: 0 bases; J trimming: 5 bases; junction bases outside the gene matches: 6. The CDR3 runs 15 residues. Germline values: CDR1 SGHRS, CDR2 YFSETQ. The CDR3 bases are TGCGCCAGCAGCTTGGGGTCAGGGGGCTTGACTGAAGCTTTCTTT. Translated: CASSLGSGGLTEAFF.

Points on this clone: The sample contains more than one DNA sequence encoding this CDR3. The chain is built from TRBV18 and TRBJ2-3; D uncertain. The CDR3 spans 13 residues. Germline V CDR1 and CDR2: KGHSH, LQKENI. The V and J ends lost 0 bases and 2 bases respectively, with 3 bases between them. The CDR3, as DNA: TGTGCCAGCTCACCACCGGTCACAGATACGCAGTATTTT. It encodes CASSPPVTDTQYF. The full variable domain, its missing parts supplied by reference TRBV18 and TRBJ2-3, is NAGVMQNPRHLVRRRGQEARLRCSPMKGHSHVYWYRQLPEEGLKFMVYLQKENIIDESGMPKERFSAEFPKEGPSILRIQQVVRGDSAAYFCASSPPVTDTQYFGPGTRLTVL.

V usage is TRBV5-5 and J usage is TRBJ2-4; 9 bases map to TRBD2. V trimming: 4 bases; J trimming: 8 bases; junction bases outside the gene matches: 13. The germline V gene encodes CDR1 SGHKS and CDR2 YYEKEE (reference sequence). This CDR3 region has 16 residues. The CDR3 DNA reads TGTGCCAGCAGCCTTGGGACTAGCCCGGTAGTTGACATTCAGTACTTC. It codes for CASSLGTSPVVDIQYF.

This sequence joins TRBV11-1 and TRBJ2-2; the D gene could be TRBD1 or TRBD2 (5 bases each). The CDR3 spans 15 residues. Deletions cut 4 bases from V and 4 bases from J, with 13 bases between. Germline V CDR1 and CDR2: SGHAT, FQDESV (reference sequence). CDR3 amino acids: CASSWGTAGTGELFF. CDR3 in DNA: TGTGCCAGCAGCTGGGGGACCGCGGGCACCGGGGAGCTGTTTTTT.

This clone was observed a handful of times. The genes are TRBV5-1 and TRBJ2-3; tentative D call: TRBD2 (6 bases). V lost 7 bases and J lost 2, with 14 bases in between. This CDR3 comprises 14 residues. Germline lookup yields CDR1 SGHRS and CDR2 YFSETQ. The CDR3 sequence is CASAGTDFTDTQYF. The CDR3 nucleotides read TGCGCCAGCGCGGGGACTGACTTCACAGATACGCAGTATTTT.

The gene calls are TRBV9 and TRBJ2-2; D remains unclear. Germline-derived CDR1 and CDR2 are SGDLS and YYNGEE. This CDR3 has 13 residues. V lost 0 bases, J lost 7 bases, and 7 bases lay in between. The DNA of the CDR3 is TGTGCCAGCAGCGTAGCTACAGACGGGGAGCTGTTTTTT. Amino acid sequence: CASSVATDGELFF. The entire variable domain, with the rest obtained from reference TRBV9 and TRBJ2-2, is as follows: DSGVTQTPKHLITATGQRVTLRCSPRSGDLSVYWYQQSLDQGLQFLIQYYNGEERAKGNILERFSAQQFPDLHSELNLSSLELGDSALYFCASSVATDGELFFGEGSRLTVL.

This clone was seen only once. The sample contains more than one DNA sequence encoding this CDR3. J is TRBJ1-5 and V is TRBV5-1; 7 bases are shared with TRBD1. Trimming removed 0 bases from V and 4 bases from J; junction bases left unmatched: 4. The CDR3 runs to 15 residues. Germline CDR1 and CDR2: SGHRS and YFSETQ. Written as DNA, the CDR3 is TGCGCCAGCAGCTTGGGGGACAGCTATAATCAGCCCCAGCATTTT. Encoded protein: CASSLGDSYNQPQHF.

This sequence joins TRBV19 and TRBJ2-7, with 13 bases aligning to TRBD2. J lost 2 bases, V lost 4 bases, and 2 bases had no gene match. The CDR3 is 15 residues long. Germline assignment: CDR1 LNHDA and CDR2 SQIVND (reference sequence). The CDR3 loop reads CASSKGTSGAYEQYF. For the CDR3, the DNA is TGTGCCAGTAGTAAGGGGACTAGCGGGGCCTACGAGCAGTACTTC.

This clone was detected a few times. This chain uses TRBV10-3 with TRBJ1-6; TRBD1 agrees at 8 bases. Per the germline V gene, CDR1 is ENHRY and CDR2 is SYGVKD. The CDR3 has 17 residues. The trim removed 5 bases at V and 7 bases at J, leaving 13 bases unmatched. In nucleotides, the CDR3 is TGTGCCATCAGTAAGGAGGCAGGGGGCTTCGCCAATTCACCCCTCCACTTT. Translated: CAISKEAGGFANSPLHF.

In its sample, this clone was seen a few times. The gene calls are TRBV27 and TRBJ1-2; a weak D match, TRBD1 (5 bases). CDR1 is MNHEY, CDR2 SMNVEV, per germline (reference sequence). Trimming took off 5 bases at V and 6 bases at J, with 10 bases between the two ends. CDR3 size: 12 residues. The CDR3 region has the DNA TGTGCCAGCAGTCAGCGGGGGGATGGCTACACCTTC. As protein: CASSQRGDGYTF.

The chain recombines TRBV19 with TRBJ2-2; 7 nucleotides line up with TRBD2. The length of the CDR3 is 16 residues. The junction had 7 bases not matched to a gene; V was cut back by 1 base and J by 5 bases. Germline CDR1 is LNHDA and CDR2 is SQIVND (reference sequence). The CDR3 nucleotides are TGTGCCAGTAGTATAGGTGGCGGGAGATCGACCGGGGAGCTGTTTTTT. This translates into CASSIGGGRSTGELFF.

V and J are TRBV5-1 and TRBJ2-7; 10 nucleotides agree with TRBD1. V lost 6 bases and J lost 5; bases outside the gene matches: 8. Germline lookup yields CDR1 SGHRS and CDR2 YFSETQ. There are 14 residues in the CDR3. CDR3 bases: TGCGCCAGCATCCCGGGACAGGGGACCAACGAGCAGTACTTC. Its protein product is CASIPGQGTNEQYF. Full variable domain (outside the CDR3, taken from reference TRBV5-1 and TRBJ2-7): KAGVTQTPRYLIKTRGQQVTLSCSPISGHRSVSWYQQTPGQGLQFLFEYFSETQRNKGNFPGRFSGRQFSNSRSEMNVSTLELGDSALYLCASIPGQGTNEQYFGPGTRLTVT.

J is TRBJ1-2 and V is TRBV19, with TRBD1 matching over 8 bases. The CDR3 sequence is 12 residues long. J lost 5 bases, V lost 5 bases, and 1 base had no gene match. The V gene's germline CDR1 is LNHDA and CDR2 SQIVND (reference sequence). CDR3 amino acids: CASSWTGYGYTF. The DNA for the CDR3 is TGTGCCAGTAGTTGGACAGGGTATGGCTACACCTTC.

The sample holds one count of this clone. The chain couples TRBV10-3 to TRBJ1-2; D gene ambiguous. The CDR3 spans 14 residues. Trimming shortened V by 4 bases and J by 4 bases, and 13 bases separated the two germline ends. Germline CDR1 reads ENHRY; CDR2 reads SYGVKD. The CDR3 DNA reads as TGTGCCATCAGTGGCCCCCGGGAGAGCTATGGCTACACCTTC. Protein: CAISGPRESYGYTF.

The V and J genes are TRBV2 and TRBJ1-4; D perhaps matches TRBD1 (5 bases). The V end was cut by 7 bases, the J end by 7 bases, with 16 bases between. The CDR3 contains 14 residues. Germline assignment: CDR1 SNHLY and CDR2 FYNNEI. The CDR3 DNA reads as TGTGCCAGCACCCGCGGGGCCGGGCTTGAAAAACTGTTTTTT. Protein sequence: CASTRGAGLEKLFF.